This T cell receptor (beta chain) came from a study of blood T cell repertoires in COVID-19. Study overall: Italy, Spain and the United States were the sources of the convalescent and acute COVID-19 samples.

In the original processing: Amplification with reference gene primers provided the estimates of nucleated cell counts. Profiled with immunoSEQ multiplex PCR; TCRdb holds only in-frame clones, not every one. The DNA was the basis for D and trimming; V, J and clone size are from that table. The repertoire holds 40,000 or so clones, with about nine tenths as singletons. Germline V gives CDR1 MDHEN, CDR2 SYDVKM. The V and J ends lost 8 bases and 0 bases respectively, with 11 bases between them. CDR3 length equals 14 residues. Material: peripheral blood. This TCR was recovered from a man between 60 and 70 years old with active COVID-19. The V and J genes are TRBV28 and TRBJ2-1; no definite D call. The CDR3 protein is CASGQRFSYNEQFF. The CDR3, as DNA: TGTGCCAGCGGGCAACGGTTCTCCTACAATGAGCAGTTCTTC.